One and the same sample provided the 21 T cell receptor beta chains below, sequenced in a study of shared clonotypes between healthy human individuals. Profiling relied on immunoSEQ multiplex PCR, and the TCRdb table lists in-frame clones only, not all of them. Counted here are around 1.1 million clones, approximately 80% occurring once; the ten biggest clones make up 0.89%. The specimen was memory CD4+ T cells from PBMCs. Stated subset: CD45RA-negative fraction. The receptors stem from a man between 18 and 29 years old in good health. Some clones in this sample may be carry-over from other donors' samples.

The CDR3 DNA reads TGTGCCAGCAGCGTAGCAGGGGGTGGCTACACCTTC. This codes for CASSVAGGGYTF. The rearrangement links TRBV9 to TRBJ1-2, with 7 bases aligning to TRBD1. V shed 0 bases and J 7 bases; nucleotides not matched to a gene: 0. The CDR3 runs 12 residues. The germline gives CDR1 SGDLS, CDR2 YYNGEE.

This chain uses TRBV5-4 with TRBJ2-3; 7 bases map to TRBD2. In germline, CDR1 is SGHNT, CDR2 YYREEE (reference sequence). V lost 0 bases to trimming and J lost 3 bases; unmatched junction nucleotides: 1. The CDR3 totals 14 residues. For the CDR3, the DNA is TGTGCCAGCAGCTTGGGGACTAGAACAGATACGCAGTATTTT. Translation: CASSLGTRTDTQYF.

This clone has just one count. DNA for the CDR3: TGTGCCAGCAGCCGACTGGAGACTAACTATGGCTACACCTTC. Its protein product is CASSRLETNYGYTF. V gene TRBV6-6 combines with J gene TRBJ1-2; D remains unclear. The CDR3 runs to 14 residues. Per germline, CDR1 MNHNY and CDR2 SVGAGI (reference sequence). Trimming took off 6 bases at V and 0 bases at J, with 11 bases between the two ends.

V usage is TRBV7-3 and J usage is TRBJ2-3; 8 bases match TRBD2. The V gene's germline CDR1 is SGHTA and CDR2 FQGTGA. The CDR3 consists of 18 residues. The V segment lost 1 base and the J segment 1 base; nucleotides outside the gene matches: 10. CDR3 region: CASSLKGTSDWGTDTQYF. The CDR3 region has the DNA TGTGCCAGCAGCTTAAAGGGGACTAGTGACTGGGGCACAGATACGCAGTATTTT.

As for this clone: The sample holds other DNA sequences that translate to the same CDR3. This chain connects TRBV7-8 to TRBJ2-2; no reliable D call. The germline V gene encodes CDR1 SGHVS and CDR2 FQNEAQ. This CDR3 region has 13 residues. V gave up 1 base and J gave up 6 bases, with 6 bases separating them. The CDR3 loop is CASSLVGSGELFF. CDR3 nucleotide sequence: TGTGCCAGCAGCTTAGTAGGGTCCGGGGAGCTGTTTTTT.

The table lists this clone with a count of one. CDR3: CASSQDRAADTQYF. As DNA, the CDR3 is TGTGCCAGCAGTCAAGACAGGGCCGCAGATACGCAGTATTTT. The rearrangement joins TRBV6-5 to TRBJ2-3, with 7 bases aligning to TRBD1. Germline CDR1 is MNHEY and CDR2 is SVGAGI. The ends lost 5 bases at V and 4 bases at J; junction bases unmatched: 6. The CDR3 covers 14 residues.

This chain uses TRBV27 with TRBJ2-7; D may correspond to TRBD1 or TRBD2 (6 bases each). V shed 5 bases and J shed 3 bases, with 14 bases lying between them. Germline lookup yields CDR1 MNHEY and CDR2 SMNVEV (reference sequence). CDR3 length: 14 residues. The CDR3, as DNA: TGTGCCAGCAGTAGACGGGGGCCCTACTACGAGCAGTACTTC. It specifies CASSRRGPYYEQYF.

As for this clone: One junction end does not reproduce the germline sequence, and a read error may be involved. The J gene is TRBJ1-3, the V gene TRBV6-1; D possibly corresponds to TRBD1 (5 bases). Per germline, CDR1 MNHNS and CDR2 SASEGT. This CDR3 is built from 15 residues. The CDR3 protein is CASTLQGGIGNTIYF. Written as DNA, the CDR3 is TGTGCAAGCACCCTCCAGGGAGGCATTGGAAACACCATATATTTT.

As DNA, the CDR3 is TGTGCCAGCAGCTTAGCCGCCGAGGGAGCTGAAGCTTTCTTT. This translates into CASSLAAEGAEAFF. J is TRBJ1-1 and V is TRBV11-2; D call uncertain. In germline, CDR1 is SGHAT, CDR2 FQNNGV. V lost 1 base, J lost 6 bases, and 12 bases lay in between. This CDR3 contains 14 residues.

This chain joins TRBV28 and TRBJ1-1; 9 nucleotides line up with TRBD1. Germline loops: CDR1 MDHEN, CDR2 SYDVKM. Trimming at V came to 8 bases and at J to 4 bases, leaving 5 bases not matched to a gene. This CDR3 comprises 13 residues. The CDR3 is CASWTGAITEAFF. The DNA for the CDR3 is TGTGCCAGCTGGACAGGGGCCATCACTGAAGCTTTCTTT.

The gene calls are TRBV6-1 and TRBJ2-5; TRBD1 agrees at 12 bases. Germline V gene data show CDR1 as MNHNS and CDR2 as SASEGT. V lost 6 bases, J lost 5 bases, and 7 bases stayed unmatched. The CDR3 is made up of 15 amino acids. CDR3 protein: CASSKGTGGWETQYF. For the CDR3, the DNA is TGTGCCAGCAGCAAGGGGACAGGGGGCTGGGAGACCCAGTACTTC.

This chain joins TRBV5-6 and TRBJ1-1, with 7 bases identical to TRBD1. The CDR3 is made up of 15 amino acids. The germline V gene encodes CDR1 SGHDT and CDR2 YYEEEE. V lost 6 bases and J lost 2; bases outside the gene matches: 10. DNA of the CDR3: TGTGCCAGCACCTTTCGGACAGGAGTTAACACTGAAGCTTTCTTT. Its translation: CASTFRTGVNTEAFF.

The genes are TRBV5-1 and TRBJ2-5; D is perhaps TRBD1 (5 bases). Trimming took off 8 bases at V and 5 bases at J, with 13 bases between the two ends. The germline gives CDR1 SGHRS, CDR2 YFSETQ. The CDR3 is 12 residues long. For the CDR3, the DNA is TGCGCCAGTCGGCAGGGATGGGAGACCCAGTACTTC. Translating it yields CASRQGWETQYF.

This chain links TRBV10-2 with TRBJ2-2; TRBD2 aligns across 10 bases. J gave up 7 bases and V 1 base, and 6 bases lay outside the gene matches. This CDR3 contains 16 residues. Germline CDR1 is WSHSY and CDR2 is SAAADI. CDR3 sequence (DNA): TGCGCCAGCAGTGAGTTCAGCGGGAGGGGGCACGGGGAGCTGTTTTTT. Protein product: CASSEFSGRGHGELFF.

Here the CDR3 DNA reads TGTGCCAGTTCTCGGCGGGCTAGCGGCACAGATACGCAGTATTTT. Translating gives CASSRRASGTDTQYF. The rearrangement joins TRBV19 to TRBJ2-3; D may be TRBD2 (6 bases). CDR3 size: 15 residues. Germline assignment: CDR1 LNHDA and CDR2 SQIVND (reference sequence). Deletions cut 8 bases from V and 1 base from J, with 16 bases between.

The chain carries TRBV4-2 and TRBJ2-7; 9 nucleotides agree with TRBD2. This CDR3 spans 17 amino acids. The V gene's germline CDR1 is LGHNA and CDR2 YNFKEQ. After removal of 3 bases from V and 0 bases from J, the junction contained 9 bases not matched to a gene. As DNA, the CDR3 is TGTGCCAGCAGCCATCCCCCGGGACTAGCCCTCTCCTACGAGCAGTACTTC. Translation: CASSHPPGLALSYEQYF.

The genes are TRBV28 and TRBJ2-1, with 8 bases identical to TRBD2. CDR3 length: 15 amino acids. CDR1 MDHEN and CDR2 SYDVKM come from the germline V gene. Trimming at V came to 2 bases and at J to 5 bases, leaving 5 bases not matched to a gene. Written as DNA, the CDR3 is TGTGCCAGCAGTTTACGACTAGCGTACAACAATGAGCAGTTCTTC. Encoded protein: CASSLRLAYNNEQFF.

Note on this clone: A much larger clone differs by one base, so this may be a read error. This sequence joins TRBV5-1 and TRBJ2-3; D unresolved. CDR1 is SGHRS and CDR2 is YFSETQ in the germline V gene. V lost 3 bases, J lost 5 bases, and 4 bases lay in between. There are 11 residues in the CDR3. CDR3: CASSSGDTQYF. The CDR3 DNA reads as TGCGCCAGCAGCTCGGGAGATACGCAGTATTTT.

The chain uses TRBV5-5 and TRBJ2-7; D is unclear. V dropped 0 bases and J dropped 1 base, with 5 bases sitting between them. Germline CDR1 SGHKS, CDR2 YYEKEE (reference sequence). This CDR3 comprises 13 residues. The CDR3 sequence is CASSLVDSYEQYF. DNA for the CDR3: TGTGCCAGCAGCTTGGTTGATTCCTACGAGCAGTACTTC.

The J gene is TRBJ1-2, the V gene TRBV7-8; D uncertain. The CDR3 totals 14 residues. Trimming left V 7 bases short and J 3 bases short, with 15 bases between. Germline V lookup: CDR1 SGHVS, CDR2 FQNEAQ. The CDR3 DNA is TGTGCCAGCACTTTACAAGCCCTAGACTATGGCTACACCTTC. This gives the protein CASTLQALDYGYTF.

The CDR3 loop is CASSLGLAGGLNPGEQYF. CDR3 nucleotides: TGTGCCAGCAGCTTGGGTCTAGCGGGAGGTCTAAATCCGGGGGAGCAGTACTTC. The genes are TRBV11-2 and TRBJ2-7, with TRBD2 matching 11 bases. Germline V gene lookup returns CDR1 SGHAT and CDR2 FQNNGV. The J segment lost 7 bases and the V segment lost 3 bases, leaving 17 bases of the junction unmatched. CDR3 length equals 18 residues.